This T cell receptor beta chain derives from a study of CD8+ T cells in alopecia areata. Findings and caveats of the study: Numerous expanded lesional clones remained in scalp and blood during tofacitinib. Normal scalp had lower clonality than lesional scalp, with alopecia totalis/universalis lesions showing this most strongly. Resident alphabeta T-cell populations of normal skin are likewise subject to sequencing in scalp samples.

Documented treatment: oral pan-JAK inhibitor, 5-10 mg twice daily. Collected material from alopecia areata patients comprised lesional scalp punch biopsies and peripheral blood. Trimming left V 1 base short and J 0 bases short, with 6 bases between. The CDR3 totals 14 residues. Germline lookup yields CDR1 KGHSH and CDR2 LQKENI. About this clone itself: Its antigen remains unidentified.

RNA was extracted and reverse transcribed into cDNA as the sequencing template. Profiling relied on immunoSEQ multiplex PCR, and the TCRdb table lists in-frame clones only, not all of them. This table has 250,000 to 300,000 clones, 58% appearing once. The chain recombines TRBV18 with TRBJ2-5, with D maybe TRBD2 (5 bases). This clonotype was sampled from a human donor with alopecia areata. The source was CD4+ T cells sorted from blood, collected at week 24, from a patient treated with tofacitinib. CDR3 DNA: TGTGCCAGCTCACCACAGGACTACCAAGAGACCCAGTACTTC. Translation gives CASSPQDYQETQYF.